The 8 T cell receptor beta chains in this list originate from one sample, sequenced in a study of T cell responses to AZD1222 COVID-19 vaccine. Method: immunoSEQ multiplex PCR; TCRdb's copy keeps in-frame clones and lacks some. The table includes some 250,000 clones, approximately 94% detected once. The sequencing used peripheral blood, collected 28 days after the second AZD1222 dose. These receptors originate from an adult who received the AZD1222 COVID-19 vaccine.

V and J are TRBV20-1 and TRBJ2-2; possibly TRBD1 for D (6 bases). Germline lookup yields CDR1 DFQATT and CDR2 SNEGSKA (reference sequence). The CDR3 is made up of 12 amino acids. Trimming stripped 6 bases from V and 6 bases from J, with 11 bases between. For the CDR3, the DNA is TGCAGTGCGAGTAGGGGGTCCGGGGAGCTGTTTTTT. Its translation is CSASRGSGELFF.

The rearrangement joins TRBV7-9 to TRBJ1-5; D is possibly TRBD1 (5 bases). This CDR3 contains 15 residues. Germline V gene lookup returns CDR1 SEHNR and CDR2 FQNEAQ (reference sequence). The V end was cut by 0 bases, the J end by 5 bases, with 11 bases between. CDR3 in amino acids: CASSLAGGGDQPQHF. The CDR3 coding sequence is TGTGCCAGCAGCTTAGCGGGGGGTGGCGATCAGCCCCAGCATTTT.

The V gene is TRBV24-1, the J gene TRBJ2-1; 7 nucleotides match TRBD2. Germline trimming cut 3 bases from V and 8 bases from J; bases unmatched to any gene: 9. The CDR3 is 15 amino acids. Germline values: CDR1 KGHDR, CDR2 SFDVKD. The CDR3 bases are TGTGCCACCAGTGATCTGGGGGAGGGCCAAGATGAGCAGTTCTTC. Translation: CATSDLGEGQDEQFF.

This clone was found once. The genes are TRBV6-6 and TRBJ2-7, with D perhaps TRBD1 (5 bases). Deletions cut 7 bases from V and 0 bases from J, with 13 bases between. Germline CDR1 MNHNY, CDR2 SVGAGI (reference sequence). The CDR3 consists of 14 residues. The CDR3 sequence: CASNLMGPSYEQYF. As DNA, the CDR3 is TGTGCCAGCAACTTGATGGGGCCCTCCTACGAGCAGTACTTC.

The chain employs TRBV28 and TRBJ2-2, with D possibly being TRBD1 (6 bases). The CDR3 covers 16 residues. Trimming shortened V by 6 bases and J by 0 bases, and 14 bases separated the two germline ends. CDR1 is MDHEN and CDR2 is SYDVKM in the germline V gene. The CDR3 loop reads CASSRSGTTNTGELFF. CDR3 coding DNA: TGTGCCAGCAGCAGATCCGGGACAACGAACACCGGGGAGCTGTTTTTT.

V and J are TRBV5-1 and TRBJ2-5; TRBD2 matches 8 bases. With V trimmed by 4 bases and J by 3 bases, 5 bases remained unmatched. There are 14 residues in the CDR3. Germline V gene sequence: CDR1 SGHRS, CDR2 YFSETQ. This CDR3 is CASSAGGGEETQYF. DNA for the CDR3: TGCGCCAGCAGCGCGGGAGGCGGGGAAGAGACCCAGTACTTC.

CDR3 in amino acids: CASRIGGNTEAFF. DNA for the CDR3: TGCGCCAGCAGGATCGGAGGAAACACTGAAGCTTTCTTT. V and J are TRBV4-1 and TRBJ1-1; D is ambiguous. The V gene's germline CDR1 is MGHRA and CDR2 YSYEKL. The CDR3 runs 13 residues. V was pared by 6 bases and J by 2 bases, with 10 bases between.

As DNA, the CDR3 is TGTGCCAGTAGTATTACAAGGGCAGCTGCCACTGAAGCTTTCTTT. This sequence encodes CASSITRAAATEAFF. The rearrangement uses TRBV19 and TRBJ1-1; D remains unclear. The germline gives CDR1 LNHDA, CDR2 SQIVND (reference sequence). The CDR3 is made up of 15 amino acids. V was pared by 3 bases and J by 4 bases, with 15 bases between.